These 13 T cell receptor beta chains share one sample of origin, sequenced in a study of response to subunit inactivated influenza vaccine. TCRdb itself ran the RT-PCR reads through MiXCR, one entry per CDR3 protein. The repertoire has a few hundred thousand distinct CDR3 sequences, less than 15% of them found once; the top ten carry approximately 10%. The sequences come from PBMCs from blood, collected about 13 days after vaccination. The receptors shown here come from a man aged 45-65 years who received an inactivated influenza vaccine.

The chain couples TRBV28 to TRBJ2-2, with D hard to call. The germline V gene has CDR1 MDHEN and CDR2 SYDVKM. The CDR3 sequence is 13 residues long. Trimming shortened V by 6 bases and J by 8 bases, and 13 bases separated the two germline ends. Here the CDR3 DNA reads TGTGCCAGCAGACTTACTGCAGGAGGGGAGCTGTTTTTT. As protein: CASRLTAGGELFF.

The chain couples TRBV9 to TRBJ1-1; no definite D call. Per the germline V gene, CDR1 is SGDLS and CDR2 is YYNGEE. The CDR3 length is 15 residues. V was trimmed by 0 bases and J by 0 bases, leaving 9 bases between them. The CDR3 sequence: CASSVVDDMNTEAFF. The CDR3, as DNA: TGTGCCAGCAGCGTAGTCGATGACATGAACACTGAAGCTTTCTTT.

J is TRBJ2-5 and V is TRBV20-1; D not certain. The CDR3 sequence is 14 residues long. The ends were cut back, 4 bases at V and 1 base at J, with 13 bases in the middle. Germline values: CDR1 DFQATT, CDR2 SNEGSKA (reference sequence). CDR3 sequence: CSATQMNFQETQYF. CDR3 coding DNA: TGCAGTGCTACTCAGATGAACTTCCAAGAGACCCAGTACTTC.

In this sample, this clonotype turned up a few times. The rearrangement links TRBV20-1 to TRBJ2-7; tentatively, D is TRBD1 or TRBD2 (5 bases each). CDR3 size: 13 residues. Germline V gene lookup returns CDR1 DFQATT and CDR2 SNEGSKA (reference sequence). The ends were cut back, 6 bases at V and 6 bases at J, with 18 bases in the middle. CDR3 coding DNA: TGCAGTGCCACCCGGGACCCCCGCCGCGAGCAGTACTTC. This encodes CSATRDPRREQYF.

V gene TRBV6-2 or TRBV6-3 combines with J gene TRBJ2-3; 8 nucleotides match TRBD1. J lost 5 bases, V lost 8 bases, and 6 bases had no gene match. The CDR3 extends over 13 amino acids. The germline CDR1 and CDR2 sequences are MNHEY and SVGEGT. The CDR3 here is CASETGDEDTQYF. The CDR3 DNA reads TGTGCCAGCGAGACAGGGGATGAAGATACGCAGTATTTT.

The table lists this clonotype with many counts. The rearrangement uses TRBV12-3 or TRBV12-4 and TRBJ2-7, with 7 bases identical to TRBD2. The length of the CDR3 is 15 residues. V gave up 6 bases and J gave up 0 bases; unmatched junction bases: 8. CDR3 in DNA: TGTGCCAGCAGCCGGGAGGCCTCGGGCTCCTACGAGCAGTACTTC. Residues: CASSREASGSYEQYF.

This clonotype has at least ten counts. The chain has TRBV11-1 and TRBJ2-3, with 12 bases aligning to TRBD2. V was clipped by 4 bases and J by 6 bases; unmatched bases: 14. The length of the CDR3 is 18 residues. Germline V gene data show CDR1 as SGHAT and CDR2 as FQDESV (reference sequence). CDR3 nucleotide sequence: TGTGCCAGCAGCTACCCACCCAGACTAGCGGGAGTGAGGGATACGCAGTATTTT. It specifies CASSYPPRLAGVRDTQYF.

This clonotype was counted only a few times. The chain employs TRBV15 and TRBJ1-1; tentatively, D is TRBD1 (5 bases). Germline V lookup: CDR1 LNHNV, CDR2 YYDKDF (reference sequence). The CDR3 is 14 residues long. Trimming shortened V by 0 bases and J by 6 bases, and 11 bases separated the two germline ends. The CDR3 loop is CATSREGVVPEAFF. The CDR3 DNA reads TGTGCCACCAGCAGAGAGGGGGTGGTGCCTGAAGCTTTCTTT.

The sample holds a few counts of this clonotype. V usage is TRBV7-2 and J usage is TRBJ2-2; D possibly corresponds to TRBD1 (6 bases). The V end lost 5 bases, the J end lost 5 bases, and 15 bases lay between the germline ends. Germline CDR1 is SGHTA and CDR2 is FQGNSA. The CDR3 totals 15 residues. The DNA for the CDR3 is TGTGCCAGCAGCCCTACAGGGTCGAGGACCGGGGAGCTGTTTTTT. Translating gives CASSPTGSRTGELFF.

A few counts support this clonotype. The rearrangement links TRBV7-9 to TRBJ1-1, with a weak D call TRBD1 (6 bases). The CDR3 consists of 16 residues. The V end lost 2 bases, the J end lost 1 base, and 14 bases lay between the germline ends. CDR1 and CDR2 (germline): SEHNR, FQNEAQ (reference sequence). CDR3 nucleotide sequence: TGTGCCAGCAGCTTATGGGGCCGGGGGCCGAACACTGAAGCTTTCTTT. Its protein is CASSLWGRGPNTEAFF.

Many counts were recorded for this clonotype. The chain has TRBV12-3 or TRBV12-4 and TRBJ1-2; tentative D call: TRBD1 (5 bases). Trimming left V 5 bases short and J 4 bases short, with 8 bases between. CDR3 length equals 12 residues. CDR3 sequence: CASSPGIYGYTF. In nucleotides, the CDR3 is TGTGCCAGCAGTCCAGGGATCTATGGCTACACCTTC.

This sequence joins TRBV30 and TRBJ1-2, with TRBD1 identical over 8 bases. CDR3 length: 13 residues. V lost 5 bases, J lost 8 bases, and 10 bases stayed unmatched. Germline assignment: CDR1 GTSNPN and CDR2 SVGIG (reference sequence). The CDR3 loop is CAWGRGTGQGYTF. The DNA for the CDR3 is TGTGCCTGGGGACGCGGGACAGGTCAAGGCTACACCTTC.

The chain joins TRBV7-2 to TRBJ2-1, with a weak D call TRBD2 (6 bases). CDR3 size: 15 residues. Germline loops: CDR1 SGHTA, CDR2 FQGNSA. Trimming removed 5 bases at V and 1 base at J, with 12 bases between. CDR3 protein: CASSQTRGSYNEQFF. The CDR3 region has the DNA TGTGCCAGCAGCCAGACTAGAGGGTCCTACAATGAGCAGTTCTTC.